There are many counts of the clone carrying this T cell receptor (beta chain). Its target is unknown. This CDR3 is 14 amino acids long. V was cut by 0 bases and J by 6 bases, with 10 bases left in between. The germline gives CDR1 MNHEY, CDR2 SVGAGI. These data originate in a study of T-cell reconstitution after alpha-beta-depleted transplantation in children. Overall study results and limits: Elevated TCRbeta diversity at day 60 was traced, in some patients, to surviving recipient T cells and thymic progenitors.

Using unique molecular identifiers, the investigators prepared the TCRbeta library. Each CDR3 protein is one row after TCRdb ran MiXCR on the PCR reads. The sample consists of roughly 70,000 distinct CDR3 sequences, 4.9% of them appearing once. The rearrangement links TRBV6-5 to TRBJ2-3, with D possibly called TRBD1 or TRBD2 (5 bases each). The specimen was PBMCs, mostly from graft donor cells, collected 180 days after TCRalphabeta/CD19-depleted stem cell transplant. This TCR was sampled from a boy under two years old who had a stem cell transplant for acute myeloid leukemia, so the T cells may come from the graft donor. The CDR3 loop reads CASSYSNWGDTQYF. The CDR3 coding sequence is TGTGCCAGCAGTTACTCGAATTGGGGGGATACGCAGTATTTT.